This T cell receptor beta chain was identified in a study of blood T cell repertoires in COVID-19. Study at large: Acute and convalescent COVID-19 specimens originated in the United States, Italy and Spain. The cDNA or gDNA used as material had been derived from T cells, B-cell-depleted T cells, or PBMCs.

Original analysis: Estimates of nucleated cell counts were drawn from the amplification of reference gene primers. Here immunoSEQ multiplex PCR was the method, and the copy in TCRdb shows in-frame clones only, minus some. V and J calls and clone size are given by that table; D and trimming were obtained from the DNA. The table shows around 60,000 clones, with roughly 90% occurring only once. Per the germline V gene, CDR1 is SGDLS and CDR2 is YYNGEE. The junction had 7 bases not matched to a gene; V was cut back by 4 bases and J by 2 bases. The CDR3 has 16 amino acids. The chain combines TRBV9 with TRBJ2-4, with 9 bases fitting TRBD1. The specimen was peripheral blood. This receptor was taken from a man between 60 and 75 years old with acute or convalescent COVID-19. CDR3 sequence reads: CASSPQTGGSKNIQYF. The CDR3 region has the DNA TGTGCCAGCAGCCCACAGACAGGGGGGTCCAAAAACATTCAGTACTTC.